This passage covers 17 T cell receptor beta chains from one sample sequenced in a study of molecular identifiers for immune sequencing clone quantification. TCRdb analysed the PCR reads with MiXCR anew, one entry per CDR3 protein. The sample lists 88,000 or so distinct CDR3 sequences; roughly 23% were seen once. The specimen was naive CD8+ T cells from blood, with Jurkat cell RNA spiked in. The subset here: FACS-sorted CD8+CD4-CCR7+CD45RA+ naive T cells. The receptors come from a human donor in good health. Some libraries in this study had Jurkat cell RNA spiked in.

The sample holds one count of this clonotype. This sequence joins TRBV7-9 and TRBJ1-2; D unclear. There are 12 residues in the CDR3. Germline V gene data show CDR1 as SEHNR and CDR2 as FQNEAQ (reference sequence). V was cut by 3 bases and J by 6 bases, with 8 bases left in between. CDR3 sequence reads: CASSFLGDGYTF. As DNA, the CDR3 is TGTGCCAGCAGCTTCCTTGGGGATGGCTACACCTTC.

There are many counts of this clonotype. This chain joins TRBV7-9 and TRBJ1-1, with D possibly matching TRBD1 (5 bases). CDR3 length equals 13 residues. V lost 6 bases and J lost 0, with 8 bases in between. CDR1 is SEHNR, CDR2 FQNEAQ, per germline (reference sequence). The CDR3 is CASRTTVNTEAFF. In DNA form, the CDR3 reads TGTGCCAGCAGGACGACAGTGAACACTGAAGCTTTCTTT.

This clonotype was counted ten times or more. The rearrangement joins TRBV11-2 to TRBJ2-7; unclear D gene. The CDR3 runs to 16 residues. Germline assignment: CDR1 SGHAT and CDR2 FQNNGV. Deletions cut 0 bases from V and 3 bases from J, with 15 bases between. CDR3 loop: CASSLDQTAPVYEQYF. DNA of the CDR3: TGTGCCAGCAGCTTAGATCAAACAGCGCCCGTCTACGAGCAGTACTTC.

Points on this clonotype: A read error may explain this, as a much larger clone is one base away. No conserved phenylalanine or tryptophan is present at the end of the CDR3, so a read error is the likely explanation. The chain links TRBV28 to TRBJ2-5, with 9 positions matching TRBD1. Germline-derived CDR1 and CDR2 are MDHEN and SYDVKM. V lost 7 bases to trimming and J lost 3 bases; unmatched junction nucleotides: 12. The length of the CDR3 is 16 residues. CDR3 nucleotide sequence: TGTGCCAGCACAGCTACGGGGACAGGGATTGAAGAGACCCAGTACTAC. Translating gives CASTATGTGIEETQYY.

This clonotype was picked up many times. The CDR3 coding sequence is TGTGCCAGCAGCCACTTATGGGGACAGGGTCCAGAGACCCAGTACTTC. Residues: CASSHLWGQGPETQYF. This rearrangement joins TRBV7-8 to TRBJ2-5; 9 bases fit TRBD1. Germline V gives CDR1 SGHVS, CDR2 FQNEAQ. With V trimmed by 5 bases and J by 4 bases, 11 bases remained unmatched. The CDR3 is made up of 16 amino acids.

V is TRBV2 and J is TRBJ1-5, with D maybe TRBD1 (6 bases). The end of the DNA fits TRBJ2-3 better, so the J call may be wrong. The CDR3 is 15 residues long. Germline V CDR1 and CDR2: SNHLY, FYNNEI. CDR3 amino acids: CASYPGQIGNQPQYF. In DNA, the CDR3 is TGTGCCAGCTACCCGGGACAAATCGGCAATCAGCCCCAGTATTTT.

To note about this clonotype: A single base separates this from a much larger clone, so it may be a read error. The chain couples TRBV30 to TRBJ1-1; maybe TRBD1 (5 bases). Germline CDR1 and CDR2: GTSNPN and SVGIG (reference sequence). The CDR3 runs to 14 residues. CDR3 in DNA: TGTGGCTGGAGTGTCTGGGACGCGGGAACTGAAGCTTTCTTT. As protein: CGWSVWDAGTEAFF.

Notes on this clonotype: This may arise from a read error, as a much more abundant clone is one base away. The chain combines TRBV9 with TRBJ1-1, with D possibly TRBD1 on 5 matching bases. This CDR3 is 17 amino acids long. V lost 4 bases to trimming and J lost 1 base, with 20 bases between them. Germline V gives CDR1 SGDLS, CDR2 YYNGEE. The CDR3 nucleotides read TGTGCCAGCAGCTCCAGCGGGGGTTTGGTAGGGAACACTGAAGCTTTCTTT. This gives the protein CASSSSGGLVGNTEAFF.

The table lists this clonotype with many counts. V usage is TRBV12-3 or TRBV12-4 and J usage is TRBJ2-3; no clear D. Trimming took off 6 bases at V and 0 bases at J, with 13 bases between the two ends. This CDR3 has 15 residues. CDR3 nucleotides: TGTGCCAGCAGCCCGGCCACAGCCAGCACAGATACGCAGTATTTT. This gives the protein CASSPATASTDTQYF.

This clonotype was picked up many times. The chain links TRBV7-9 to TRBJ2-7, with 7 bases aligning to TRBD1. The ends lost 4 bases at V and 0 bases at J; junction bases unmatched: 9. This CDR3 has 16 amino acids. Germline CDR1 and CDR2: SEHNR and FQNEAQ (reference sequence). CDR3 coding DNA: TGTGCCAGCAGCTCGACAAACAGGGGTATCTCCTACGAGCAGTACTTC. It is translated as CASSSTNRGISYEQYF.

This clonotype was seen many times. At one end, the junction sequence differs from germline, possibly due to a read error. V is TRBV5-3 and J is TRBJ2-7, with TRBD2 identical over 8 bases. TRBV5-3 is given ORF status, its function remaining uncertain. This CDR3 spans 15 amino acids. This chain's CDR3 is CASSLGKGLAYEQYF. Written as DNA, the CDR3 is TGTGCCAGCAGCTTGGGGAAGGGACTAGCCTACGAGCAGTACTTC.

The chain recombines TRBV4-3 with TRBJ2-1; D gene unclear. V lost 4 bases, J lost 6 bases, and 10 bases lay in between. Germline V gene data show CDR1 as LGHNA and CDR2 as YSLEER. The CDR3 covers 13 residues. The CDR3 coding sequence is TGCGCCAGCAGCCCGGACCTCCCCAATGAGCAGTTCTTC. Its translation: CASSPDLPNEQFF.

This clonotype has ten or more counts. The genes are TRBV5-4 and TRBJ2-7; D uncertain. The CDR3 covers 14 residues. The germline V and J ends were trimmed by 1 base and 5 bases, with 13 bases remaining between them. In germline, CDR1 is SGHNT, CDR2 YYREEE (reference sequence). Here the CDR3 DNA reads TGTGCCAGCAGCTTGCGGTCGGGCCCCGACGAGCAGTACTTC. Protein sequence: CASSLRSGPDEQYF.

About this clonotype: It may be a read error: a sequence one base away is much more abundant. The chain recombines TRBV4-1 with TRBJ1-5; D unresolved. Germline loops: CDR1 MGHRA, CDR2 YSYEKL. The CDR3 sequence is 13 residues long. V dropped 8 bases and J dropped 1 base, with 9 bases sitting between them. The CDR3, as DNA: TGCGCCAGCGGCCGAGGGAGCAATCAGCCCCAGCATTTT. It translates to CASGRGSNQPQHF.

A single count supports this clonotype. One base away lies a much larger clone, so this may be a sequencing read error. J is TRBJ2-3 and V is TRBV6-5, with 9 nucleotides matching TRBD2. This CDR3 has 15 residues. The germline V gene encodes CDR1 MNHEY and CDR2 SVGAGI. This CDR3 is CASSYLGTSLDTRYF. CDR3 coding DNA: TGTGCCAGCAGTTATCTAGGGACTAGCTTAGATACGCGGTATTTT.

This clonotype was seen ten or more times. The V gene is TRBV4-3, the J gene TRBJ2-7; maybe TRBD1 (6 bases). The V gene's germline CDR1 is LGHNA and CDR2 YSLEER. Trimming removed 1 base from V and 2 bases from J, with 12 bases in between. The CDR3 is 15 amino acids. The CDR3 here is CASSQVFPGAYEQYF. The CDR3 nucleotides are TGCGCCAGCAGCCAAGTTTTCCCAGGGGCCTACGAGCAGTACTTC.

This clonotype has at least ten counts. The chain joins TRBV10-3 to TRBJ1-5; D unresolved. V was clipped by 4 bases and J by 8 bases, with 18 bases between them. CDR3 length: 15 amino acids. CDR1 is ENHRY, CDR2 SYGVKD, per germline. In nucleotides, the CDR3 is TGTGCCATCAGTGTGGGAGGATTAAATCGCGAGCCCCAGCATTTT. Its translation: CAISVGGLNREPQHF.